This T cell receptor (beta chain) was obtained from a study of blood T cell repertoires in COVID-19. Overall study context: Some COVID-19 samples were acute and others convalescent; all came from the United States, Italy and Spain.

CDR1 SGHTA and CDR2 FQGTGA come from the germline V gene. Between the trimmed V and J ends, which lost 3 bases and 0 bases, there was a span of 6 bases. The CDR3 length is 14 residues. How the authors handled the data: Estimates of nucleated cell counts were drawn from the amplification of reference gene primers. The data were produced by immunoSEQ multiplex PCR, yet TCRdb's version contains in-frame clones alone and is incomplete. Clone size and the V and J calls come from that table; the DNA yielded D and trimming. This sample has approximately 260,000 clones, with over 75% found just once. The material sequenced was peripheral blood. The receptor was derived from a human donor in a cohort sampled during active COVID-19. The chain is built from TRBV7-3 and TRBJ2-4; D is uncertain. The DNA for the CDR3 is TGTGCCAGCAGCTTTTCCCTAGCCAAAAACATTCAGTACTTC. The encoded protein is CASSFSLAKNIQYF.